This T cell receptor (beta chain) was retrieved from a study of cytomegalovirus exposure and HLA in healthy donors. Study outcomes and limitations: Some public TCRs appeared in many individuals, while most sequences were rare. A prior analysis recorded that most TCR beta V segments were productive about 87% or about 30% of the time. In a later analysis, TCR beta V- and J-gene trimming was associated with a missense DCLRE1C variant.

The PCR was carried out with 60 Vbeta primers and 13 Jbeta primers. Generated by immunoSEQ multiplex PCR, the TCRdb table keeps only in-frame clones and is missing some. This table has hundreds of thousands of clones, approximately 78% appearing once. In germline, CDR1 is MNHEY, CDR2 SMNVEV (reference sequence). The CDR3 runs to 14 residues. The V and J ends lost 7 bases and 4 bases, in that order; junction bases with no gene match: 5. On this clone itself: The antigen is unknown.

Each donor was healthy, and each was a bone marrow donor. The rearrangement links TRBV27 to TRBJ2-1, with 9 bases identical to TRBD1. The sequence was obtained from a boy between 10 and 17 years old in good health and CMV-seronegative. Sequencing used PBMCs. The CDR3 region has the DNA TGTGCCAGCACCGGACAGGGGATATACAATGAGCAGTTCTTC. Translating it yields CASTGQGIYNEQFF.